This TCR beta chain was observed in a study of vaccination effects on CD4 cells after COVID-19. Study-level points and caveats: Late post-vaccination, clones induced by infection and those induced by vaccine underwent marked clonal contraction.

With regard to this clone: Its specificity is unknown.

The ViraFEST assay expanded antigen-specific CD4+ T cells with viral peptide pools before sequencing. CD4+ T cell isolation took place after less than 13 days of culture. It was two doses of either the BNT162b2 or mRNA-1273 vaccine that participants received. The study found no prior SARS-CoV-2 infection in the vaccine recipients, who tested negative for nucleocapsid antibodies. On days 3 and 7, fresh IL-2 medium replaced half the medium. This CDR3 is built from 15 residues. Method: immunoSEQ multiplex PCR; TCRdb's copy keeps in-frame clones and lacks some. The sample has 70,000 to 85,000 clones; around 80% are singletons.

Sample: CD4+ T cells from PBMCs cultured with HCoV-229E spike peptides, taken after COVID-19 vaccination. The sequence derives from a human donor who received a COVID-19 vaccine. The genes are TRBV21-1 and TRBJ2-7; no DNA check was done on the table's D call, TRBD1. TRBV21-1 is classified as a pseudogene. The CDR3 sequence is CASSKDPPRGSEQYV. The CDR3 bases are TGTGCCAGCAGCAAAGATCCACCCAGGGGCTCCGAGCAGTACGTC.